The rows below give T cell receptor beta chains drawn from one sample of a study of chemoradiotherapy in HPV16-positive cancers. Produced via immunoSEQ multiplex PCR; TCRdb's table is partial and in-frame only. The table lists fewer than 70,000 clones, 90% of them singletons. Sequencing was performed on blood, taken from a patient who underwent chemoradiotherapy. The source is a human donor with HPV-associated anogenital cancer. CDR3s include the opening cysteine and the closing phenylalanine or tryptophan. Each record gives: CDR3 protein, CDR3 DNA, J gene, D gene, clone size, CDR3 length, V gene. D genes are given only for firm matches. Only part of the rows carry a size: once, few, many, or a class if the clone is expanded.

CDR3: CASSPGQGLGPLHF
DNA: TGTGCCAGCTCACCGGGACAGGGGCTGGGACCCCTCCACTTT
J: TRBJ1-6
D: TRBD1
size: -
length: 14
V: TRBV18

CDR3: CASSFRLAGYQETQYF
DNA: TGTGCCAGCAGCTTCCGACTAGCGGGGTACCAAGAGACCCAGTACTTC
J: TRBJ2-5
D: TRBD2
size: -
length: 16
V: TRBV7-2

CDR3: CASDPWEIGTEAFF
DNA: TGTGCTAGTGATCCCTGGGAAATCGGCACTGAAGCTTTCTTT
J: TRBJ1-1
D: -
size: -
length: 14
V: TRBV12-5

CDR3: CASSLPGTGSTYEQYF
DNA: TGTGCCAGCAGCCTCCCGGGGACAGGGTCTACCTACGAGCAGTACTTC
J: TRBJ2-7
D: TRBD1
size: -
length: 16
V: TRBV5-4

CDR3: CASRGTGGLWEQYF
DNA: TGTGCCAGCAGGGGGACAGGGGGACTCTGGGAGCAGTACTTC
J: TRBJ2-7
D: TRBD1
size: -
length: 14
V: TRBV2

CDR3: CASSSDSLIEAFF
DNA: TGTGCCAGCAGCTCAGACAGCCTCATTGAAGCTTTCTTT
J: TRBJ1-1
D: -
size: -
length: 13
V: TRBV5-8

CDR3: CASSLLTGAGGYEQYF
DNA: TGCGCCAGCAGCTTACTCACCGGGGCAGGGGGCTACGAGCAGTACTTC
J: TRBJ2-7
D: TRBD1
size: -
length: 16
V: TRBV5-1

CDR3: CASSQEVVATNEKLFF
DNA: TGCGCCAGCAGCCAAGAGGTGGTAGCAACTAATGAAAAACTGTTTTTT
J: TRBJ1-4
D: -
size: -
length: 16
V: TRBV4-1

CDR3: CASSGHILNQPQHF
DNA: TGTGCCAGCTCTGGACATATACTCAATCAGCCCCAGCATTTT
J: TRBJ1-5
D: -
size: -
length: 14
V: TRBV25-1

CDR3: CAISVAGDNQPQHF
DNA: TGTGCCATCAGTGTGGCGGGGGACAATCAGCCCCAGCATTTT
J: TRBJ1-5
D: -
size: once
length: 14
V: TRBV10-3

CDR3: CASSQAPLTSGSGSGSYNEQFF
DNA: TGCGCCAGCAGCCAAGCTCCCCTGACTAGCGGGAGTGGGTCGGGCTCCTACAATGAGCAGTTCTTC
J: TRBJ2-1
D: TRBD2
size: -
length: 22
V: TRBV4-1

CDR3: CAWLPSTWTYEQYF
DNA: TGTGCCTGGCTTCCCTCGACATGGACCTACGAGCAGTACTTC
J: TRBJ2-7
D: -
size: -
length: 14
V: TRBV30

CDR3: CASSLIVGRGTGGTYEQYF
DNA: TGTGCCAGCAGCTTGATAGTGGGCCGGGGGACAGGGGGAACCTACGAGCAGTACTTC
J: TRBJ2-7
D: TRBD1
size: -
length: 19
V: TRBV7-2

CDR3: CASSLMRGRAEFF
DNA: TGTGCCAGCAGCCTAATGCGGGGGAGGGCCGAGTTCTTC
J: TRBJ2-1
D: TRBD2
size: -
length: 13
V: TRBV14

CDR3: CASSVGGPHSYNEQFF
DNA: TGTGCCAGCAGCGTAGGGGGACCCCACTCCTACAATGAGCAGTTCTTC
J: TRBJ2-1
D: -
size: -
length: 16
V: TRBV9

CDR3: CASSSNSGRYGYTF
DNA: TGTGCCAGCAGCTCAAATAGCGGGCGCTATGGCTACACCTTC
J: TRBJ1-2
D: -
size: -
length: 14
V: TRBV7-8

CDR3: CASSVEGANTGELFF
DNA: TGTGCCAGCAGTGTGGAGGGAGCGAACACCGGGGAGCTGTTTTTT
J: TRBJ2-2
D: -
size: -
length: 15
V: TRBV6-1

CDR3: CAWSKGYEQYF
DNA: TGTGCCTGGAGTAAAGGGTACGAGCAGTACTTC
J: TRBJ2-7
D: -
size: -
length: 11
V: TRBV30

CDR3: CASSEWNRVNTEAFF
DNA: TGTGCCAGCAGCGAGTGGAACAGAGTGAACACTGAAGCTTTCTTT
J: TRBJ1-1
D: -
size: few
length: 15
V: TRBV5-4

CDR3: CASSLERATEKLFF
DNA: TGTGCCAGCAGCTTGGAGAGGGCGACGGAAAAACTGTTTTTT
J: TRBJ1-4
D: -
size: once
length: 14
V: TRBV5-4

CDR3: CASSSQGGQAFF
DNA: TGTGCCAGCAGTTCCCAGGGGGGGCAAGCTTTCTTT
J: TRBJ1-1
D: TRBD1
size: few
length: 12
V: TRBV25-1

CDR3: CASSPTGAGAFF
DNA: TGCGCCAGCAGTCCAACAGGGGCCGGGGCTTTCTTT
J: TRBJ1-1
D: TRBD1
size: -
length: 12
V: TRBV5-1

CDR3: CASSGHRSSSYEQYF
DNA: TGTGCCAGCAGCGGACACAGGTCCAGCTCCTACGAGCAGTACTTC
J: TRBJ2-7
D: -
size: -
length: 15
V: TRBV9

CDR3: CASSLTRVAGETQYF
DNA: TGTGCCAGCAGCTTGACTAGGGTAGCTGGGGAGACCCAGTACTTC
J: TRBJ2-5
D: -
size: -
length: 15
V: TRBV5-4

CDR3: CASSSPGPGLAGNTGELFF
DNA: TGTGCCAGCAGCTCTCCCGGCCCCGGACTAGCCGGGAACACCGGGGAGCTGTTTTTT
J: TRBJ2-2
D: TRBD2
size: once
length: 19
V: TRBV28

CDR3: CASSPGPMTFGNQPQHF
DNA: TGTGCCAGCAGCCCTGGGCCTATGACATTTGGCAATCAGCCCCAGCATTTT
J: TRBJ1-5
D: -
size: -
length: 17
V: TRBV9

CDR3: CASSHPGGTDTQYF
DNA: TGTGCCAGCAGCCACCCAGGGGGCACAGATACGCAGTATTTT
J: TRBJ2-3
D: -
size: -
length: 14
V: TRBV14

CDR3: CASSAQNTGELFF
DNA: TGTGCCAGCAGTGCACAAAACACCGGGGAGCTGTTTTTT
J: TRBJ2-2
D: -
size: -
length: 13
V: TRBV25-1

CDR3: CTSSLQVEDGYTF
DNA: TGCACCAGCAGCCTACAGGTGGAGGATGGCTACACCTTC
J: TRBJ1-2
D: -
size: medium-sized
length: 13
V: TRBV1

CDR3: CASSLGLGSGGSYNEQFF
DNA: TGTGCCAGCAGCTTAGGCCTCGGTAGCGGGGGTTCCTACAATGAGCAGTTCTTC
J: TRBJ2-1
D: TRBD2
size: -
length: 18
V: TRBV13

CDR3: CAWRAHQGVTGELFF
DNA: TGTGCCTGGAGGGCCCATCAGGGAGTCACCGGGGAGCTGTTTTTT
J: TRBJ2-2
D: -
size: -
length: 15
V: TRBV30

CDR3: CAISSSDLRSGANVLTF
DNA: TGTGCCATCAGTTCTAGCGACCTCCGCTCTGGGGCCAACGTCCTGACTTTC
J: TRBJ2-6
D: -
size: -
length: 17
V: TRBV10-3

CDR3: CASTTGGGRNEQFF
DNA: TGTGCCAGTACCACAGGGGGAGGGAGGAATGAGCAGTTCTTC
J: TRBJ2-1
D: -
size: -
length: 14
V: TRBV19

CDR3: CASSYMDKEAGNEKLFF
DNA: TGTGCCAGCAGCTACATGGACAAGGAGGCGGGTAATGAAAAACTGTTTTTT
J: TRBJ1-4
D: -
size: -
length: 17
V: TRBV5-6

CDR3: CASSLRRGYEQYF
DNA: TGTGCCAGCAGCTTAAGAAGGGGATACGAGCAGTACTTC
J: TRBJ2-7
D: -
size: -
length: 13
V: TRBV11-3

CDR3: CASRGQGAGTDTQYF
DNA: TGTGCCAGCAGAGGACAGGGGGCCGGGACAGATACGCAGTATTTT
J: TRBJ2-3
D: TRBD1
size: -
length: 15
V: TRBV6-1

CDR3: CASSQRLRELFF
DNA: TGTGCCAGTAGTCAGAGGCTCCGGGAGCTGTTTTTT
J: TRBJ2-2
D: -
size: once
length: 12
V: TRBV19

CDR3: CASSFPEGAYGYTF
DNA: TGTGCCAGCAGTTTCCCCGAAGGAGCCTATGGCTACACCTTC
J: TRBJ1-2
D: -
size: -
length: 14
V: TRBV27

CDR3: CSVVGQTMNTEAFF
DNA: TGCAGCGTCGTCGGACAGACTATGAACACTGAAGCTTTCTTT
J: TRBJ1-1
D: -
size: -
length: 14
V: TRBV29-1

CDR3: CASSEGTGGSYGYTF
DNA: TGTGCCAGCAGCGAGGGGACAGGTGGGTCCTATGGCTACACCTTC
J: TRBJ1-2
D: TRBD1
size: -
length: 15
V: TRBV9

CDR3: CASSPQRLASGTGELFF
DNA: TGTGCCAGCAGCCCACAACGACTAGCTTCAGGCACCGGGGAGCTGTTTTTT
J: TRBJ2-2
D: TRBD2
size: few
length: 17
V: TRBV7-9